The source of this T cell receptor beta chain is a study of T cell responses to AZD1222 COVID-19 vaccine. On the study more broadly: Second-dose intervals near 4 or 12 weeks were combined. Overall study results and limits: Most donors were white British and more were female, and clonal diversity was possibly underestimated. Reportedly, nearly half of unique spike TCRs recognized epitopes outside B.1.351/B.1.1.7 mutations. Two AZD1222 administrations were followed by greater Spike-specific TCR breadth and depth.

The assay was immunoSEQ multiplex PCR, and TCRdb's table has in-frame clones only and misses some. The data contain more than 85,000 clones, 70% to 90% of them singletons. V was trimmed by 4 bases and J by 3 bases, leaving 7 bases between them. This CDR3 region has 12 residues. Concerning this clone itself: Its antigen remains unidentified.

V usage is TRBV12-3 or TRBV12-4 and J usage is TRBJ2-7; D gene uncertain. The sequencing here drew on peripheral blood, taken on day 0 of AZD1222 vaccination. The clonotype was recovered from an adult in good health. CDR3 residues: CASSSRRYEQYF. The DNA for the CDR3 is TGTGCCAGCAGTTCTCGACGCTACGAGCAGTACTTC.